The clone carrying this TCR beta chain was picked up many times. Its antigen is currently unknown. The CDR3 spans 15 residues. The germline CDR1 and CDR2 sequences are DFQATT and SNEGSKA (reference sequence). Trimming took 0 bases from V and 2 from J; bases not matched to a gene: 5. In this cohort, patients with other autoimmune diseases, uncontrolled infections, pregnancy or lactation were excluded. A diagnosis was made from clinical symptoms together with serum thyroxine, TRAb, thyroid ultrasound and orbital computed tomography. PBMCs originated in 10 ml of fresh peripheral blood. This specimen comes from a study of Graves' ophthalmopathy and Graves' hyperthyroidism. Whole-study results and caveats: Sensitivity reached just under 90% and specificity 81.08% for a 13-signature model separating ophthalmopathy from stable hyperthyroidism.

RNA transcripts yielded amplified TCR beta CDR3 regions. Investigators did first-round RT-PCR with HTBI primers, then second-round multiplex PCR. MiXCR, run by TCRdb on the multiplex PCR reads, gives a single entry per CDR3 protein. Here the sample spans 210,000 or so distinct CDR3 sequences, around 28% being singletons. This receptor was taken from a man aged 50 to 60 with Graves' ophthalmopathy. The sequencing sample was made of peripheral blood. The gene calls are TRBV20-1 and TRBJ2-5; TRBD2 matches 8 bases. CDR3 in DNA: TGCAGTGCTAGAGATATTGCTAGCGGGCAAGAGACCCAGTACTTC. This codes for CSARDIASGQETQYF.